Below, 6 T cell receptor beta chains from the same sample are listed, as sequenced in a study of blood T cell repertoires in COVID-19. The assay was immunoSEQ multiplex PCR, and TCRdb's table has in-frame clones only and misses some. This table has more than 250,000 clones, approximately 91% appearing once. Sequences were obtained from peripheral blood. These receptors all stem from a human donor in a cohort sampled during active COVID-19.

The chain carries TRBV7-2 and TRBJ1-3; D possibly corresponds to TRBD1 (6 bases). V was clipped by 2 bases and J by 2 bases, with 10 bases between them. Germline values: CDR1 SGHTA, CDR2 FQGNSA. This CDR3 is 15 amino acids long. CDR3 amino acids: CASSLIRGTGNTIYF. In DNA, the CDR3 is TGTGCCAGCAGCTTAATCAGGGGTACTGGAAACACCATATATTTT.

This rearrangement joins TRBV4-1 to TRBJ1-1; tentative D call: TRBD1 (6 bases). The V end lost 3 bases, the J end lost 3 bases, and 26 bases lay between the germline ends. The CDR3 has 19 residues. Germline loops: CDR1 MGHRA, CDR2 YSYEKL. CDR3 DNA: TGCGCCAGCAGCCATATCCTTAGGGGGGGGCCCAAGGGGTACACTGAAGCTTTCTTT. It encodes CASSHILRGGPKGYTEAFF.

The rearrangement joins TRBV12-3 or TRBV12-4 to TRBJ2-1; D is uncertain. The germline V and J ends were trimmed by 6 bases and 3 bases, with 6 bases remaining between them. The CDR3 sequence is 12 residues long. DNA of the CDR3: TGTGCCAGCAGCCCTTTCTACAATGAGCAGTTCTTC. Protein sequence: CASSPFYNEQFF.

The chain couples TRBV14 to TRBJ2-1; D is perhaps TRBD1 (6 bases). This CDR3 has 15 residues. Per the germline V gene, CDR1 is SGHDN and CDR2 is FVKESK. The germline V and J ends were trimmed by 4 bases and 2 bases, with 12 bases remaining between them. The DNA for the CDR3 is TGTGCCAGCAGCCCCTTGACAGGTACCTACAATGAGCAGTTCTTC. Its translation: CASSPLTGTYNEQFF.

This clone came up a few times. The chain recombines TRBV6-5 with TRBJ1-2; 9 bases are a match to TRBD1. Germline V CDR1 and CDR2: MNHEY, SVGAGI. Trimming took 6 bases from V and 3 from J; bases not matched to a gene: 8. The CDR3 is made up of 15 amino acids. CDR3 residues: CASSTRDRAHYGYTF. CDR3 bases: TGTGCCAGCAGCACCCGGGACAGGGCTCACTATGGCTACACCTTC.

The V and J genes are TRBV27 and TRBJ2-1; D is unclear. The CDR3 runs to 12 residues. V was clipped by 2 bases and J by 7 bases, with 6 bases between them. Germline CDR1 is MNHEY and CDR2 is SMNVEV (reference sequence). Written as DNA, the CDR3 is TGTGCCAGCAGTTTAAACTGGAATGAGCAGTTCTTC. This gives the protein CASSLNWNEQFF.